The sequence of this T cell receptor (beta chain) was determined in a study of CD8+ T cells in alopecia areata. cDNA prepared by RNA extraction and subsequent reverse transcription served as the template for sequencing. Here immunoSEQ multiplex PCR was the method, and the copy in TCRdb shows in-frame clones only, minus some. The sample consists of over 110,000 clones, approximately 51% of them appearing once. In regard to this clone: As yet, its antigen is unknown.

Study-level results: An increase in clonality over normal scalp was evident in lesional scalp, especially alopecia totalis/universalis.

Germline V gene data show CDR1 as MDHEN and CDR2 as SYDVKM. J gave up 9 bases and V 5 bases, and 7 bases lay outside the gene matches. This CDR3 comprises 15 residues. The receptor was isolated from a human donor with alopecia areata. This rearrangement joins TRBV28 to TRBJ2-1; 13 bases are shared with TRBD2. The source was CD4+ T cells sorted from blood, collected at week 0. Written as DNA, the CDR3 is TGTGCCAGCAGTACGACTAGCGGGAGGAGAAGTGAGCAGTTCTTC. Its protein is CASSTTSGRRSEQFF.